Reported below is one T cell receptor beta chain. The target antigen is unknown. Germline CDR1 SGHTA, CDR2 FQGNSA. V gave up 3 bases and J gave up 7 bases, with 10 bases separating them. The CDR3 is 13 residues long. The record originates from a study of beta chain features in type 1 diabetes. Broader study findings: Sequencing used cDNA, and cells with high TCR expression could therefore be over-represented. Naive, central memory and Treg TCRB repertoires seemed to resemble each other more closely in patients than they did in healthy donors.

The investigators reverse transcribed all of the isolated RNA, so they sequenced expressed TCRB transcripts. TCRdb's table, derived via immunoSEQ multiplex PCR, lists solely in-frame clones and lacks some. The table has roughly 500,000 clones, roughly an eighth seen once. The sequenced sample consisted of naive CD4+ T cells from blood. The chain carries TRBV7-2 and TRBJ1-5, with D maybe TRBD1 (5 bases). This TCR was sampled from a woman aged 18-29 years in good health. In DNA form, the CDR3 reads TGTGCCAGCAGCTTCGGGCAGGGCCAGCCCCAGCATTTT. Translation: CASSFGQGQPQHF.